Listed here are 8 T cell receptor beta chains from one sample, sequenced in a study of CD8+CD57+ T cells in acquired aplastic anemia. Investigators profiled TCR beta VDJ and CDR3 from genomic DNA template. TCRdb reprocessed the reads with MiXCR, giving one entry per CDR3 protein. This table holds about 98,000 distinct CDR3 sequences, about 63% found once. Patients chosen for sequencing had CD8+CD57+ cells that had expanded, as shown by flow cytometry. Sequenced input: sorted CD4+, CD8+, or CD8+CD57+ T cells (not recorded which) from PBMCs. The receptor source for this set is a human donor with aplastic anemia.

The chain has TRBV20-1 and TRBJ1-5; unclear D gene. Trimming shortened V by 6 bases and J by 1 base, and 13 bases separated the two germline ends. The germline CDR1 and CDR2 sequences are DFQATT and SNEGSKA (reference sequence). This CDR3 is 14 amino acids long. The CDR3 coding sequence is TGCAGTGCCGCCCTAAGACTCAGCAATCAGCCCCAGCATTTT. Translating gives CSAALRLSNQPQHF.

V is TRBV5-4 and J is TRBJ1-1; 8 bases are a match to TRBD1. The CDR3 has 15 residues. Trimming cost V 5 bases and J 3 bases; bases outside gene matches: 9. Germline loops: CDR1 SGHNT, CDR2 YYREEE (reference sequence). The CDR3 is CASSFPGQADTEAFF. For the CDR3, the DNA is TGTGCCAGCAGTTTTCCGGGACAGGCGGACACTGAAGCTTTCTTT.

This clonotype was counted a single time. The gene calls are TRBV11-2 and TRBJ1-5, with D uncertain. CDR1 is SGHAT and CDR2 is FQNNGV in the germline V gene. The CDR3 runs 16 residues. The germline V and J ends were trimmed by 5 bases and 5 bases, with 19 bases remaining between them. The CDR3 loop reads CASSPRGPDGDQPQHF. The CDR3 nucleotides are TGTGCCAGCAGCCCGAGAGGGCCGGATGGGGATCAGCCCCAGCATTTT.

Written as DNA, the CDR3 is TGTGCCAGCATAGATAGCGGATCCTACGAGCAGTACTTC. Translated, it gives CASIDSGSYEQYF. The rearrangement joins TRBV6-1 to TRBJ2-7; possibly TRBD2 for D (6 bases). Trimming shortened V by 7 bases and J by 1 base, and 11 bases separated the two germline ends. The CDR3 runs 13 residues. The germline CDR1 and CDR2 sequences are MNHNS and SASEGT.

This rearrangement joins TRBV7-6 to TRBJ1-1; no reliable D call. V was pared by 2 bases and J by 6 bases, with 10 bases between. The CDR3 is made up of 13 amino acids. Germline V gene sequence: CDR1 SGHVS, CDR2 FNYEAQ. The DNA of the CDR3 is TGTGCCAGCAGCTTATTGGCCGGGGCTGAAGCTTTCTTT. This sequence encodes CASSLLAGAEAFF.

This sequence joins TRBV10-3 and TRBJ1-2, with 7 positions matching TRBD1. V lost 7 bases to trimming and J lost 3 bases; unmatched junction nucleotides: 8. This CDR3 is built from 14 residues. Germline V CDR1 and CDR2: ENHRY, SYGVKD. CDR3 sequence (DNA): TGTGCCATCACTCCGGACAGGCAACACTATGGCTACACCTTC. Its protein is CAITPDRQHYGYTF.

The rearrangement joins TRBV14 to TRBJ2-3; no firm D call. This CDR3 has 15 residues. CDR1 is SGHDN and CDR2 is FVKESK in the germline V gene. Trimming removed 2 bases at V and 2 bases at J, with 11 bases between. For the CDR3, the DNA is TGTGCCAGCAGCCAAAGGACCTTTACCACAGATACGCAGTATTTT. Its translation is CASSQRTFTTDTQYF.

The sample holds many counts of this clonotype. J is TRBJ1-1 and V is TRBV7-9; D possibly corresponds to TRBD1 (6 bases). Per the germline V gene, CDR1 is SEHNR and CDR2 is FQNEAQ (reference sequence). The V end lost 4 bases, the J end lost 5 bases, and 14 bases lay between the germline ends. The CDR3 covers 14 residues. This CDR3 reads CASSYTGGATEAFF. The CDR3 nucleotides are TGTGCCAGCAGCTACACGGGGGGCGCGACTGAAGCTTTCTTT.